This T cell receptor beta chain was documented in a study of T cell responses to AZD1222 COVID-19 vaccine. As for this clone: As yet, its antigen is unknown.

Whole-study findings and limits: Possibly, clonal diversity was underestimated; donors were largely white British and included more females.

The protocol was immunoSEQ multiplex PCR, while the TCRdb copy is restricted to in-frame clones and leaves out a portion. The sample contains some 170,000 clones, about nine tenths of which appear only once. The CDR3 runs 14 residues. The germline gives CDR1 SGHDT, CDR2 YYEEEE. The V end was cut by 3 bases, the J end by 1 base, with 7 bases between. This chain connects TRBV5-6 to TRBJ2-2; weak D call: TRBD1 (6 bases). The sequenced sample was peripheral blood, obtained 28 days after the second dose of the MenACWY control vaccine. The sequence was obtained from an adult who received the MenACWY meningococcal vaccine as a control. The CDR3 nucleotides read TGTGCCAGCAGCTCGGGACAGAACACCGGGGAGCTGTTTTTT. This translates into CASSSGQNTGELFF.